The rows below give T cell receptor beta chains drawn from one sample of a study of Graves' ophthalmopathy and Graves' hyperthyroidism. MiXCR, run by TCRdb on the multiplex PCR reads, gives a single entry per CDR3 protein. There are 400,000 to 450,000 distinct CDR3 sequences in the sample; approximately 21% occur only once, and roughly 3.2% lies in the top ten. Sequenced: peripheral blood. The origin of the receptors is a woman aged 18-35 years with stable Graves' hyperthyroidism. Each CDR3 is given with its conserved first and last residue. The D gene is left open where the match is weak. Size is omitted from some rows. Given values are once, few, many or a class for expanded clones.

cdr3_nt: TGTGCCATCAGTGAACTATCGAGGACAGGGGGATACGAGCAGTACTTC; cdr3_aa: CAISELSRTGGYEQYF; d_call: TRBD1; j_call: TRBJ2-7; clone_size: -; v_call: TRBV10-3
cdr3_nt: TGTGCCAGCAGTTACCAGAGGCCGGCAGGCATTTCCTACGAGCAGTACTTC; cdr3_aa: CASSYQRPAGISYEQYF; d_call: -; j_call: TRBJ2-7; clone_size: many; v_call: TRBV6-5
cdr3_nt: TGTGCCAGCAGCGTGGGTTCCGTCTACGAGCAGTACTTC; cdr3_aa: CASSVGSVYEQYF; d_call: -; j_call: TRBJ2-7; clone_size: -; v_call: TRBV6-2/TRBV6-3
cdr3_nt: TGTGCCAGCAGAGACCGGGACGGGGTCAACACTGAAGCTTTCTTT; cdr3_aa: CASRDRDGVNTEAFF; d_call: -; j_call: TRBJ1-1; clone_size: many; v_call: TRBV12-3/TRBV12-4
cdr3_nt: TGTGCCAGCAGTCGGGACAGGGGGCGAGGGGTGGGCAATCAGCCCCAGCATTTT; cdr3_aa: CASSRDRGRGVGNQPQHF; d_call: TRBD1; j_call: TRBJ1-5; clone_size: -; v_call: TRBV12-3/TRBV12-4
cdr3_nt: TGCAGTGCTAGTCCAAGACAGAGCGTATCACGGGAGACCCAGTACTTC; cdr3_aa: CSASPRQSVSRETQYF; d_call: -; j_call: TRBJ2-5; clone_size: many; v_call: TRBV20-1
cdr3_nt: TGCGCCAGCGGCGACAGGTCCGGGGGGACTGAAGCTTTCTTT; cdr3_aa: CASGDRSGGTEAFF; d_call: -; j_call: TRBJ1-1; clone_size: -; v_call: TRBV5-1
cdr3_nt: TGCAGTGCTATAAAAGGAGCTAGCGGGAGCTACGAGCAGTACTTC; cdr3_aa: CSAIKGASGSYEQYF; d_call: TRBD2; j_call: TRBJ2-7; clone_size: many; v_call: TRBV20-1
cdr3_nt: TGTGCCAGCAGTTCCTGGACAGGGTATCGGGAGACCCAGTACTTC; cdr3_aa: CASSSWTGYRETQYF; d_call: TRBD1; j_call: TRBJ2-5; clone_size: few; v_call: TRBV28
cdr3_nt: TGTGCCAGCAGTTACCCCCAGAAAGAGCAGTACTTC; cdr3_aa: CASSYPQKEQYF; d_call: -; j_call: TRBJ2-7; clone_size: -; v_call: TRBV6-5
cdr3_nt: TGTGCCAGCAGTGAAAACGGGGGGGGGTCACCCCTCCACTTT; cdr3_aa: CASSENGGGSPLHF; d_call: -; j_call: TRBJ1-6; clone_size: -; v_call: TRBV2
cdr3_nt: TGTGCCTGCAAACGGGACCGAAATCTTTATGGCTACACCTTC; cdr3_aa: CACKRDRNLYGYTF; d_call: -; j_call: TRBJ1-2; clone_size: many; v_call: TRBV6-2/TRBV6-3
cdr3_nt: TGTGCCAGCAGCCAAGCAGGGGGCGGAAGCAATCAGCCCCAGCATTTT; cdr3_aa: CASSQAGGGSNQPQHF; d_call: TRBD1; j_call: TRBJ1-5; clone_size: many; v_call: TRBV4-2
cdr3_nt: TGTGCCAGCAGTCTCAGGGCCCGCTATGGCTACACCTTC; cdr3_aa: CASSLRARYGYTF; d_call: -; j_call: TRBJ1-2; clone_size: -; v_call: TRBV12-3/TRBV12-4
cdr3_nt: TGTGCCATCAGTGATATTGGACAGGGAGGTGGCTACACCTTC; cdr3_aa: CAISDIGQGGGYTF; d_call: TRBD1; j_call: TRBJ1-2; clone_size: many; v_call: TRBV10-3
cdr3_nt: TGTGCCAGCAGCTTATCCGCAGGGGATAAGCTTGAAGCTTTCTTT; cdr3_aa: CASSLSAGDKLEAFF; d_call: -; j_call: TRBJ1-1; clone_size: -; v_call: TRBV7-9
cdr3_nt: TGTGCCAGCAGCCACGTAGGACCCCAAGAGACCCAGTACTTC; cdr3_aa: CASSHVGPQETQYF; d_call: -; j_call: TRBJ2-5; clone_size: many; v_call: TRBV4-2
cdr3_nt: TGTGCCAGTACCCTCGGACAGGGAAACTATGGCTACACCTTC; cdr3_aa: CASTLGQGNYGYTF; d_call: TRBD1; j_call: TRBJ1-2; clone_size: many; v_call: TRBV19
cdr3_nt: TGTGCCAGCAGTGACGCTAAGAACACTGAAGCTTTCTTT; cdr3_aa: CASSDAKNTEAFF; d_call: -; j_call: TRBJ1-1; clone_size: many; v_call: TRBV6-4
cdr3_nt: TGTGCCAGCAGCCTGGGTTGGACAGGGGAGTCCTACGAGCAGTACTTC; cdr3_aa: CASSLGWTGESYEQYF; d_call: TRBD1; j_call: TRBJ2-7; clone_size: many; v_call: TRBV11-2
cdr3_nt: TGTGCCAGCAGCTCCGGACGACAGTTCAGCAATCAGCCCCAGCATTTT; cdr3_aa: CASSSGRQFSNQPQHF; d_call: -; j_call: TRBJ1-5; clone_size: -; v_call: TRBV11-2
cdr3_nt: TGTGCCAGCAGCCAATGGGACAGGGCGGATCAGCCCCAGCATTTT; cdr3_aa: CASSQWDRADQPQHF; d_call: TRBD1; j_call: TRBJ1-5; clone_size: -; v_call: TRBV5-6
cdr3_nt: TGTGCCAGCAGCGTATGGGAGGAGTCTGGAAACACCATATATTTT; cdr3_aa: CASSVWEESGNTIYF; d_call: -; j_call: TRBJ1-3; clone_size: many; v_call: TRBV9
cdr3_nt: TGTGCCAGCACCCCAGGGGGGTCGAGAGTTCAGCCCCAGCATTTT; cdr3_aa: CASTPGGSRVQPQHF; d_call: TRBD1; j_call: TRBJ1-5; clone_size: -; v_call: TRBV12-3/TRBV12-4
cdr3_nt: TGTGCCTGGAACAGGGGAACCTCTGGAAACACCATATATTTT; cdr3_aa: CAWNRGTSGNTIYF; d_call: TRBD1; j_call: TRBJ1-3; clone_size: many; v_call: TRBV30
cdr3_nt: TGTGCCAGCAGCCGGCCGGGAAGCCCCGAAGCTTTCTTT; cdr3_aa: CASSRPGSPEAFF; d_call: -; j_call: TRBJ1-1; clone_size: many; v_call: TRBV7-2
cdr3_nt: TGTGCCAGCTACGAGGGACAGCGAAACACTGAAGCTTTCTTT; cdr3_aa: CASYEGQRNTEAFF; d_call: TRBD1; j_call: TRBJ1-1; clone_size: many; v_call: TRBV19
cdr3_nt: TGCAGCGTTGGAGGGGGACCGAACACTGAAGCTTTCTTT; cdr3_aa: CSVGGGPNTEAFF; d_call: -; j_call: TRBJ1-1; clone_size: many; v_call: TRBV29-1
cdr3_nt: TGTGCCAGCTCACCCGGACAGTACAACTATGGCTACACCTTC; cdr3_aa: CASSPGQYNYGYTF; d_call: -; j_call: TRBJ1-2; clone_size: many; v_call: TRBV18
cdr3_nt: TGTGCCAGCAGTTGGTGGACTAGCGGGCCCAAAAGCATTCAGTACTTC; cdr3_aa: CASSWWTSGPKSIQYF; d_call: TRBD2; j_call: TRBJ2-4; clone_size: many; v_call: TRBV6-2/TRBV6-3
cdr3_nt: TGTGCCAGTAGTAACACGCCGACAGGGTTCCACGAGCAGTACTTC; cdr3_aa: CASSNTPTGFHEQYF; d_call: TRBD1; j_call: TRBJ2-7; clone_size: many; v_call: TRBV19
cdr3_nt: TGCAGTGCTAGAGTCAATCGGGGCTACACCTTC; cdr3_aa: CSARVNRGYTF; d_call: -; j_call: TRBJ1-2; clone_size: many; v_call: TRBV20-1
cdr3_nt: TGTGCCAGCAGTGTAGGGGGGGAGACCCAGTACTTC; cdr3_aa: CASSVGGETQYF; d_call: -; j_call: TRBJ2-5; clone_size: many; v_call: TRBV2
cdr3_nt: TGCGCCAGCAGCTTGGAGGGACCCACAGATACGCAGTATTTT; cdr3_aa: CASSLEGPTDTQYF; d_call: -; j_call: TRBJ2-3; clone_size: few; v_call: TRBV5-1
cdr3_nt: TGTGCCAGCAGTGACCGGGCATCCCCCGGGGAGCTGTTTTTT; cdr3_aa: CASSDRASPGELFF; d_call: -; j_call: TRBJ2-2; clone_size: many; v_call: TRBV6-4
cdr3_nt: TGTGCCAGCAGCTTAAACTCGGTCAGGGTGGGGGAGCTGTTTTTT; cdr3_aa: CASSLNSVRVGELFF; d_call: -; j_call: TRBJ2-2; clone_size: -; v_call: TRBV7-3
cdr3_nt: TGTGCCAGCAGTGGGGCGGGGAACACCTACGAGCAGTACTTC; cdr3_aa: CASSGAGNTYEQYF; d_call: -; j_call: TRBJ2-7; clone_size: many; v_call: TRBV28
cdr3_nt: TGTGCCAGCAGCTTAGGTCTGGAGTTTAGGAGCACTGAAGCTTTCTTT; cdr3_aa: CASSLGLEFRSTEAFF; d_call: -; j_call: TRBJ1-1; clone_size: many; v_call: TRBV7-6